This TCR beta chain was identified during a study of shared T cell receptors in the human thymus. The CDR3 length is 16 residues. The V end was cut by 0 bases, the J end by 5 bases, with 16 bases between. From germline, CDR1 is MDHEN and CDR2 SYDVKM. The assay was immunoSEQ multiplex PCR, and TCRdb's table has in-frame clones only and misses some. The repertoire consists of about 660,000 clones, with 80% to 90% occurring once and the leading ten covering roughly 0.0086%. The sample was also linked to a second study, of human thymus T cells. In that study: Thymus was obtained from resections taken during corrective heart surgery. Thymic repertoires overlap heavily among unrelated individuals, related research has reported.

The source of this sequence is a boy under two years old with a congenital heart defect. Sequencing was performed on thymocytes. The J gene is TRBJ1-1, the V gene TRBV28; D is unclear. The CDR3 sequence is CASSLCVRGCWTEAFF. CDR3 DNA: TGTGCCAGCAGTTTATGCGTCCGGGGATGTTGGACTGAAGCTTTCTTT.